The entry below gives a single TCR beta chain sequence along with its context. As yet, its antigen is unknown. The authors' processing: Filtering differed since immunoSEQ provided only junctions, with no quality scores. Here immunoSEQ multiplex PCR was the method, and the copy in TCRdb shows in-frame clones only, minus some. V and J calls and clone size are copied from that table; D and trimming were computed from the DNA. The sample has roughly 2 million clones, 85% to 95% seen once. This sample was included in a study of shared clonotypes between healthy human individuals. V dropped 4 bases and J dropped 4 bases, with 8 bases sitting between them. The CDR3 runs to 12 residues. Germline V gene lookup returns CDR1 SGHTS and CDR2 YDEGEE. Notes on the study in general: A handful of donors shared 4.5% to 6.5% of their naive CD4 clonotypes.

This chain uses TRBV5-8 with TRBJ1-2; D may be TRBD1 (6 bases). Sequencing was done on a sample of naive CD4+ T cells sorted from blood. Subset: CD45RA+ positively selected. This TCR came from a man younger than 30 in good health. The CDR3 DNA reads TGTGCCAGCAGCAAGGACAGCTATGGCTACACCTTC. This encodes CASSKDSYGYTF.